Listed here are 5 T cell receptor beta chains from one sample, sequenced in a study of human T cells and chemical hapten exposure (dated by TCRdb to 2020 to 2022). The time point tag for this specimen amounts to: patch test 1, 2 weeks after DPC sensitization. The treatment or condition label, as the study defines it: therapeutic diphenylcyclopropenone sensitization with weekly scalp DPC. Library preparation was by RACE. The listed sequencing device is NextSeq 500. The raw public data were reprocessed by TCRdb itself: fastp quality trimming at Q25, MiXCR clonotype calling, in-frame beta chains only. Merged by CDR3 protein, the rows form single entries marked with the most common genes and DNA. Present in this sample are tens of thousands of distinct CDR3 sequences, 9.3% of which were seen just once. The top ten clonotypes cover 13% of the sample. The sample in question was whole blood, obtained in connection with sensitization to the hapten diphenylcyclopropenone (DPC). The receptors come from a woman in her 40s with alopecia areata. Some clones in this sample may be carry-over from other donors' samples.

This sequence joins TRBV27 and TRBJ2-1; D ambiguous. The germline gives CDR1 MNHEY, CDR2 SMNVEV (reference sequence). The V end was cut by 6 bases, the J end by 0 bases, with 9 bases between. The CDR3 is 14 amino acids. CDR3 sequence reads: CASRTGSSYNEQFF. The CDR3 nucleotides are TGTGCCAGCAGGACCGGTAGCTCCTACAATGAGCAGTTCTTC.

A few counts support this clonotype. The rearrangement joins TRBV7-2 to TRBJ2-1; D is unclear. V gave up 6 bases and J gave up 10 bases, with 16 bases separating them. This CDR3 comprises 13 residues. Germline V lookup: CDR1 SGHTA, CDR2 FQGNSA. CDR3 in DNA: TGTGCCAGCAGGGGCGACAATTCCAGAGAGCAGTTCTTC. Its protein is CASRGDNSREQFF. Full variable domain (rest looked up from reference TRBV7-2 and TRBJ2-1): GAGVSQSPSNKVTEKGKDVELRCDPISGHTALYWYRQSLGQGLEFLIYFQGNSAPDKSGLPSDRFSAERTGGSVSTLTIQRTQQEDSAVYLCASRGDNSREQFFGPGTRLTVL.

This clonotype has a count of ten or more. This chain uses TRBV5-1 with TRBJ2-1; TRBD1 agrees at 8 bases. In germline, CDR1 is SGHRS, CDR2 YFSETQ. J was trimmed by 2 bases and V by 3 bases; bases with no gene match: 7. The CDR3 totals 16 residues. The CDR3 sequence is CASSSRGRGPYNEQFF. DNA of the CDR3: TGCGCCAGCAGCTCGAGGGGCAGGGGGCCCTACAATGAGCAGTTCTTC.

The gene calls are TRBV11-1 and TRBJ2-7; unclear D gene. V dropped 2 bases and J dropped 6 bases, with 11 bases sitting between them. The germline V gene has CDR1 SGHAT and CDR2 FQDESV (reference sequence). This CDR3 region has 13 residues. The CDR3 protein is CASSLNARSEQYF. CDR3 coding DNA: TGTGCCAGCAGCTTAAATGCCAGATCCGAGCAGTACTTC.

The table lists this clonotype with many counts. The chain links TRBV5-5 to TRBJ1-1; D not certain. V lost 0 bases, J lost 3 bases, and 12 bases lay in between. This CDR3 contains 15 residues. Germline CDR1 SGHKS, CDR2 YYEKEE (reference sequence). The CDR3 region is CASSLVLARDTEAFF. Here the CDR3 DNA reads TGTGCCAGCAGCTTGGTACTGGCAAGGGACACTGAAGCTTTCTTT.